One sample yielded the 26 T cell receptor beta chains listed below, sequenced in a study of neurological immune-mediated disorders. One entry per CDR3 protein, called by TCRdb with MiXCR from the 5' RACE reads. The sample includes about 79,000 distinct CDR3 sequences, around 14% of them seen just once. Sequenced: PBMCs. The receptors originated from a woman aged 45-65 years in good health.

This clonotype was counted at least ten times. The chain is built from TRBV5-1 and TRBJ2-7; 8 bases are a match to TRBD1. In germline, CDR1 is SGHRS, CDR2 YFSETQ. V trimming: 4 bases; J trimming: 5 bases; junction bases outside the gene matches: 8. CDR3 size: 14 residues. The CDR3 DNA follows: TGCGCCAGCAGCCTCCTACAGGGGGGACACGAGCAGTACTTC. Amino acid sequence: CASSLLQGGHEQYF.

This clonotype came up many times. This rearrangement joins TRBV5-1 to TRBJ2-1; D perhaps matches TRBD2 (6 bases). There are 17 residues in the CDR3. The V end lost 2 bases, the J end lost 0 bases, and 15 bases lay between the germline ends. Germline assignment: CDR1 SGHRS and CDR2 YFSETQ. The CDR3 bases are TGCGCCAGCAGCTTCCGGTTCGCGGGGAGCTCCTACAATGAGCAGTTCTTC. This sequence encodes CASSFRFAGSSYNEQFF.

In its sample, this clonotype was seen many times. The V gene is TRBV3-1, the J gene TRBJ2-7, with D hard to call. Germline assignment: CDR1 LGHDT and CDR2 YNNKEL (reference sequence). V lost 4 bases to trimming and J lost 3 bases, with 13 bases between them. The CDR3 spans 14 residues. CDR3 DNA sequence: TGTGCCAGCAGCCTTCAATGGAGTTTCTACGAGCAGTACTTC. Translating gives CASSLQWSFYEQYF.

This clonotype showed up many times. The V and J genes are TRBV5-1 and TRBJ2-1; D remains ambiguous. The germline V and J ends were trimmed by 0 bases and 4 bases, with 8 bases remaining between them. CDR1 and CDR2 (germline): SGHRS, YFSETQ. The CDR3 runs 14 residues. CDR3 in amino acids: CASSLAKEYNEQFF. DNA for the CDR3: TGCGCCAGCAGCTTGGCCAAGGAGTACAATGAGCAGTTCTTC.

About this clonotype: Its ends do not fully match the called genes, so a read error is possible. The CDR3 sequence: CAGSFGVHTDTQYF. The CDR3 nucleotides are TGTGCCGGCAGTTTCGGGGTGCACACAGATACGCAGTATTTT. V and J are TRBV6-6 and TRBJ2-3, with TRBD2 as a possible D gene (5 bases). Germline lookup yields CDR1 MNHNY and CDR2 SVGAGI (reference sequence). The CDR3 runs to 14 residues.

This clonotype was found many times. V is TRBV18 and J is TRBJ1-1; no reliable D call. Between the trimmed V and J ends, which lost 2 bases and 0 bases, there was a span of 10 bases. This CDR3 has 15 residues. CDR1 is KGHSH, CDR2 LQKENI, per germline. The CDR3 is CASSPSANLNTEAFF. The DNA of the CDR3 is TGTGCCAGCTCACCATCGGCCAACCTGAACACTGAAGCTTTCTTT.

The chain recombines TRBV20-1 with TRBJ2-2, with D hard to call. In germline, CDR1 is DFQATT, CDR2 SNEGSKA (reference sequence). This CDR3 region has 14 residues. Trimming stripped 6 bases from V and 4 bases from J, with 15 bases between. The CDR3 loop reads CSASGQLGTGELFF. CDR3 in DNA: TGCAGTGCATCGGGTCAGCTTGGCACCGGGGAGCTGTTTTTT.

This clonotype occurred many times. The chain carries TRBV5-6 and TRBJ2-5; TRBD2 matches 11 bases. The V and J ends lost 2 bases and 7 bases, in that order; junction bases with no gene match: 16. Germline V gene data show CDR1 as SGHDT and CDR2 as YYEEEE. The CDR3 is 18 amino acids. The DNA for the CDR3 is TGTGCCAGCAGCTTCCCGGGACTAGCGGAGAGTCGTGGGGGGACCCAGTACTTC. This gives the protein CASSFPGLAESRGGTQYF.

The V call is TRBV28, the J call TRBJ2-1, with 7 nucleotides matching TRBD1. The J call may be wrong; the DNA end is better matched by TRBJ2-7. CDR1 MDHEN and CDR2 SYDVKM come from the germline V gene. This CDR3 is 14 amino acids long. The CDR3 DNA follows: TGTGCCAGTAAGAGGGGACAGCAATCCAACGAGCAGTACTTC. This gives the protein CASKRGQQSNEQYF.

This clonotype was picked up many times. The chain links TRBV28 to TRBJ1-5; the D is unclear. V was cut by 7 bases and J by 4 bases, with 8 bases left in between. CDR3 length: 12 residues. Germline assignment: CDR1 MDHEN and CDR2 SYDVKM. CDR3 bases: TGTGCCAGCAAGGAGTTGAATCAGCCCCAGCATTTT. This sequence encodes CASKELNQPQHF. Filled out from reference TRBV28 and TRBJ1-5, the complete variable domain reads DVKVTQSSRYLVKRTGEKVFLECVQDMDHENMFWYRQDPGLGLRLIYFSYDVKMKEKGDIPEGYSVSREKKERFSLILESASTNQTSMYLCASKELNQPQHFGDGTRLSIL.

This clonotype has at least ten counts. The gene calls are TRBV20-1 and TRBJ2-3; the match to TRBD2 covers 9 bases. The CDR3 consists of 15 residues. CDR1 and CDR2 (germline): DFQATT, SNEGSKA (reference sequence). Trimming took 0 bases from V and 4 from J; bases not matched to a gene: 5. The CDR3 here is CSARDLAGVADTQYF. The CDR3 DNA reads TGCAGTGCTAGAGATTTAGCGGGAGTGGCAGATACGCAGTATTTT.

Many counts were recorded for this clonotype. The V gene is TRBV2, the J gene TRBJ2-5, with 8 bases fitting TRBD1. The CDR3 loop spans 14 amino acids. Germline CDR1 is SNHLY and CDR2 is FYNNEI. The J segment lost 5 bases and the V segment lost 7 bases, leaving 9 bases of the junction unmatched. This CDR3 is CASIRQGIRETQYF. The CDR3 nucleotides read TGTGCCAGCATCCGACAGGGGATACGGGAGACCCAGTACTTC.

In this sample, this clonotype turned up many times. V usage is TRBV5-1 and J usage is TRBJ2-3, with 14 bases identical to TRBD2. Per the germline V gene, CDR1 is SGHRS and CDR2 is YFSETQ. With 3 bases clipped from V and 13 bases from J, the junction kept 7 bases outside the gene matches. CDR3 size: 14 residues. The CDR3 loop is CASSWGLAGEVEYF. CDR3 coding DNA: TGCGCCAGCAGCTGGGGACTAGCGGGAGAAGTAGAGTATTTT.

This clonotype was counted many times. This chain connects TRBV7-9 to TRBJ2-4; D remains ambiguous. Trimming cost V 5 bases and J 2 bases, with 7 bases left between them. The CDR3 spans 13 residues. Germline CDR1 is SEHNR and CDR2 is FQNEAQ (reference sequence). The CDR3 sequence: CASSPNSKNIQYF. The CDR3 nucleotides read TGTGCCAGCAGCCCTAACTCCAAAAACATTCAGTACTTC.

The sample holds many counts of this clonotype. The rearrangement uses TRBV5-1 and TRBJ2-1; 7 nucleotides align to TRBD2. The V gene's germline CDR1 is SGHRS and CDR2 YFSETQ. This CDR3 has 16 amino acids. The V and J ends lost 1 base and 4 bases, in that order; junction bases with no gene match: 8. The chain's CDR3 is CASSLTNSGGYNEQFF. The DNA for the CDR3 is TGCGCCAGCAGCTTGACCAATTCGGGGGGTTACAATGAGCAGTTCTTC.

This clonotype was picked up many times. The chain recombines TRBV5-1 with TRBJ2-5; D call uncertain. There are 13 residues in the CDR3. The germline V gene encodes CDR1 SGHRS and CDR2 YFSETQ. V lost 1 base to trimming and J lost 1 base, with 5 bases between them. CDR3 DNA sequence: TGCGCCAGCAGCTTGATGGTCCAAGAGACCCAGTACTTC. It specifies CASSLMVQETQYF.

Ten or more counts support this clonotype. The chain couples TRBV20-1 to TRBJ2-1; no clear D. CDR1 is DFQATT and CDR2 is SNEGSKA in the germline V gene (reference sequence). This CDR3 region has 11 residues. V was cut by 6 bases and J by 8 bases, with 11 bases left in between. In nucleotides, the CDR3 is TGCAGTGCAACCCCTTGGGATGAGCAGTTCTTC. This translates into CSATPWDEQFF.

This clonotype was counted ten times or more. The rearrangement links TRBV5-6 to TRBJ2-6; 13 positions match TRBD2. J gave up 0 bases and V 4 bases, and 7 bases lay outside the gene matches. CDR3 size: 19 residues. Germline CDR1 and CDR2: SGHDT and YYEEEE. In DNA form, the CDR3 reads TGTGCCAGCAGCCACTGGGGACTAGCGGGATTCTCTGGGGCCAACGTCCTGACTTTC. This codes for CASSHWGLAGFSGANVLTF.

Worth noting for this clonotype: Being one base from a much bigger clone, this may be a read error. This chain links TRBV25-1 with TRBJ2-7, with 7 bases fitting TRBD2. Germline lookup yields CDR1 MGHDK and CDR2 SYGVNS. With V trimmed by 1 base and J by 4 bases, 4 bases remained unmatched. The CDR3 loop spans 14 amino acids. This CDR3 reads CASSEWGGMYEQYF. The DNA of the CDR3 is TGTGCCAGCAGTGAATGGGGAGGGATGTACGAGCAGTACTTC.

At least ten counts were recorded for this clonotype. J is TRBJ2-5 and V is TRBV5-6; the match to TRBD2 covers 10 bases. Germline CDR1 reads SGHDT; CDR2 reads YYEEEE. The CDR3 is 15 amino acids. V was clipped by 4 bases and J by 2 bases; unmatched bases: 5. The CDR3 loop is CASSHLAGDQETQYF. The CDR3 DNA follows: TGTGCCAGCAGCCATCTAGCGGGGGATCAAGAGACCCAGTACTTC.

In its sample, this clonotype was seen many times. This CDR3 reads CASSSADLSRYEQYF. The CDR3 DNA follows: TGTGCCAGCAGTTCCGCCGACCTCTCGAGGTACGAGCAGTACTTC. The rearrangement uses TRBV28 and TRBJ2-7; D is uncertain. V was shortened by 4 bases and J by 4 bases, with 17 bases between the two germline ends. Germline CDR1 and CDR2: MDHEN and SYDVKM. The CDR3 runs to 15 residues.

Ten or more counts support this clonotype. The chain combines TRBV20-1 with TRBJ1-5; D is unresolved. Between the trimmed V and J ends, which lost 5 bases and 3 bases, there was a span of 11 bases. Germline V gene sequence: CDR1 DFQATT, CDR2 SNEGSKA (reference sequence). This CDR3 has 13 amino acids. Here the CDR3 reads CSAPDVLNQPQHF. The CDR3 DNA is TGCAGTGCTCCGGACGTACTCAATCAGCCCCAGCATTTT.

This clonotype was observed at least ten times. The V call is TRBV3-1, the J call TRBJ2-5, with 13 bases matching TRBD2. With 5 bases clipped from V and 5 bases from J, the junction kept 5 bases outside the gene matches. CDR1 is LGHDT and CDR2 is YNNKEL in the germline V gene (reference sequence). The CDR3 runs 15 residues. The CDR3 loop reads CASSSGLAGVETQYF. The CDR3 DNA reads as TGTGCCAGCAGCTCAGGACTAGCGGGGGTGGAGACCCAGTACTTC.

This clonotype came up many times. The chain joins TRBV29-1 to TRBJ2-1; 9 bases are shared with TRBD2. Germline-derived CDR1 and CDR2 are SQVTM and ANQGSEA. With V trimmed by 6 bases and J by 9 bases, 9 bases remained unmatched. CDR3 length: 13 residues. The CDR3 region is CSVGTSLGGEQFF. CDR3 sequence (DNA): TGCAGCGTCGGGACTAGCCTGGGCGGTGAGCAGTTCTTC.

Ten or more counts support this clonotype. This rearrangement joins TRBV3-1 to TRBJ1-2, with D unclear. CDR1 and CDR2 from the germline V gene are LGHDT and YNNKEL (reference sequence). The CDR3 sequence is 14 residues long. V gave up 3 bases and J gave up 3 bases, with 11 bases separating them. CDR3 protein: CASSQGDGYYGYTF. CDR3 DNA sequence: TGTGCCAGCAGCCAGGGTGACGGATACTATGGCTACACCTTC.

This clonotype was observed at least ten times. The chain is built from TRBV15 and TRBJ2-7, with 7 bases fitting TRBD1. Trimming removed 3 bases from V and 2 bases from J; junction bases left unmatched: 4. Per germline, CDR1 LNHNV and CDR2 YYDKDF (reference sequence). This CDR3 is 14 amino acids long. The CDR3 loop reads CATSRTGKTYEQYF. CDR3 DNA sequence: TGTGCCACCAGCAGGACAGGGAAAACCTACGAGCAGTACTTC.